This T cell receptor (beta chain) was profiled in a study of long-term antiretroviral therapy in people with HIV (dated by TCRdb to between 2022 and 2023). A note on the overall study: Collection of the earliest samples took place about a decade ahead of the 2015 WHO recommendation for immediate ART, at a time when ART was typically delayed until CD4 counts fell. This retrospective serial study examined whether starting ART and sustained HIV suppression were associated with changes in the composition and diversity of the TRB repertoire in peripheral blood. From some 30 adults with confirmed HIV infection, the cohort provided roughly 200 cryopreserved PBMC samples, gathered serially across a mean of around six years (range 1-12). Of the roughly 30 participants with HIV, approximately twelve were female. Test extractions of a monoclonal T-cell line alongside approximately 36 polyclonal samples showed no cross-contamination during QIAcube processing.

To be included, a participant needed at least one PBMC sample from before ART initiation plus at least two post-ART samples. All participants with HIV were treated in the United States of America. Before DNA extraction, cryopreserved samples of roughly 0.95-10 million PBMC were thawed and washed. At the time of the earliest PBMC sample for each participant with HIV, ages ranged from roughly 20 to 54 years. Each participant contributed PBMC samples from 1-4 timepoints before ART initiation and 2-8 timepoints after ART initiation, with a median of 7 samples. Serial HIV viral load, CD4+ T-cell count, ART history and demographic data were obtained for every participant. A Qiagen kit on a QIAcube was used to extract genomic DNA from unsorted PBMC, with samples processed in batches of 12. The immunoSEQ hsTCRB v3.0 assay was used at survey level resolution to sequence the TRB variable region. TRB sequencing targeted a depth of about 35,000-50,000 T-cell genomes per sample. Pooled TRB libraries were sequenced on an Illumina MiSeq with a v3 150-cycle kit. Per the original workflow: Analysis of repertoires was carried out in R inside a reproducible Nextflow workflow spanning QC, data transformation and analysis. Custom analyses were implemented in LymphoSeq2, an R package for AIRR-Seq data exploration. A few samples that yielded fewer than 5000 total TRB sequences were excluded, so that 150 to 200 HIV repertoires were analyzed. Among the approximately 200 retained HIV repertoires, more than 55 were collected before ART initiation and around 130 after ART initiation. Repertoires were downsampled to 5000 TRB nucleotide sequences, with summary statistics averaged over 100 downsampling iterations. The analysis kept only TRB sequences whose CDR3 regions were at least seven amino acids long. A Shannon entropy-derived clonality score and the Gini coefficient were used to measure diversity. In the repertoire networks, any two of the top 5000 CDR3 amino acid sequences were connected whenever the two sequences differed by an edit distance of one. Antigen specificity groups and MHC restriction were predicted for TRB CDR3 amino acid sequences with GLIPH2. CDR3 amino acid sequences were matched against VDJdb and McPAS-TCR to flag known CMV, EBV, HIV or tissue antigen associations. Pre-ART, post-ART and control groups were compared with Wilcoxon signed-rank tests and Holm-Bonferroni correction. The table comes from immuneACCESS by way of TCRdb, which keeps in-frame sequences with V and J called. Part of the clones is missing from these tables; in studies checked, under half for an unresolved V gene and the rest for unknown reasons. V and J calls and clone size are as listed in that table; D and trimming were resolved from the DNA. The sample table holds 25,000 to 35,000 clones, of which roughly 84% were seen once. The ten largest make up approximately 10% of the sample.

The full study reports these points: The samples were dated from the mid-2000s to the late 2010s, and the ART regimens that were used may be less effective than current ART regimens. Narrower CDR3 length ranges were observed in HIV repertoires than in controls, and an antigen-experienced repertoire with only a slight naive shift after ART was suggested by the network structure. No data were available on ART adherence, viral resistance or therapy changes, limiting inferences about post-ART repertoire changes. A significant increase in TRB diversity was found to be associated with ART initiation, although TRB diversity was observed to remain significantly below that of transplant donor controls even after long-term ART. Because pre-ART samples had limited cell numbers, profiling was done on unsorted PBMC rather than on sorted CD4+ and CD8+ T cells. Because PBMC availability was limited, only the TCR beta chain was sequenced, with no alpha chain pairing. The repertoire was dominated across all time points by expanded TRB clones identified before ART initiation, although this dominance was seen to fluctuate and to decrease in many PLHIV after ART.

By sample share, this clone is medium-sized (0.01 to 0.1%). The specificity of this receptor is unknown. Base qualities are not recorded, but no much larger clone differs from it by a single base. Trimming at the junction amounts to 9 bases on V and 3 bases on J, and the germline ends lie 12 bases apart. There are 12 amino acids in the CDR3, from cysteine to phenylalanine inclusive. Just the 36-base CDR3 DNA is kept, in frame starting at base 1. CDR1 MDHEN and CDR2 SYDVKM are derived from the germline V gene. The V gene is TRBV28 and the J gene is TRBJ2-7, with TRBD1 tentatively as D gene (5 bases match). Sequencing was performed on unsorted PBMCs, taken approximately 2.9 years after starting antiretroviral therapy. The sequence derives from a man aged 30 to 39 with HIV. The CDR3: CASGDSDYEQYF. The nucleotides read TGTGCCAGTGGAGACAGTGACTACGAGCAGTACTTC.